Sequencing of this T cell receptor beta chain was carried out in a study of CD8 T cells in Susac syndrome. Study outcomes and limitations: It was acknowledged in the study that the number of individuals who were included in its TCR sequencing and HLA analysis was relatively small.

As to this clonotype: What it binds is not known.

Per germline, CDR1 MNHEY and CDR2 SMNVEV (reference sequence). V lost 5 bases and J 5 bases, leaving 18 bases between the germline ends. The CDR3 is 15 amino acids. RNA was extracted with the RNeasy kit, and a quantity of roughly 0.45 to 1 ug was reverse transcribed using random hexamers. Amplification of TCR beta CDR3 used immunoSEQ multiplex PCR across 54 Vbeta and 13 Jbeta. Via MiXCR, TCRdb re-called the immunoSEQ multiplex PCR reads, giving one row per CDR3 protein. The profile covers about 210,000 distinct CDR3 sequences, with approximately 95% appearing a single time and around 0.08% taken by the ten largest. The authors negatively isolated CD8+ and CD4+ T cells and FACS-enriched TEMRA cells.

The specimen sequenced was CD4+ T cells from PBMCs. The receptor was isolated from a human donor with multiple sclerosis. The J gene is TRBJ2-5, the V gene TRBV27, with D perhaps matching TRBD2 (5 bases). CDR3 in amino acids: CASSPRARGLETQYF. Written as DNA, the CDR3 is TGTGCCAGCAGTCCTCGGGCTCGAGGGTTGGAGACCCAGTACTTC.